This T cell receptor beta chain was obtained from a study of shared clonotypes between healthy human individuals. For the study at large: Every donor yielded three CD4 naive, three CD4 memory, two CD8 naive and one CD8 memory plate. Points from the study as a whole: Clonotype sharing among donors was expected to depend on sequencing depth. For naive CD4 cells, 4% to 5% of clonotypes were shared across a handful of donors.

In regard to this clone: Its specificity is not known.

Naive CD8 cells lacked CD45RO and underwent positive selection for CCR7, leaving out terminally differentiated effector memory CD45RA+ cells. Every one of the donors was a Caucasian adult that lived in Nashville, Tennessee. Repertoires were generated with immunoSEQ multiplex PCR, while TCRdb's copy carries only in-frame clones and drops some. This repertoire shows around 580,000 clones, about 98% found once; its top ten account for 0.25% to 0.35%. The CDR3 covers 16 residues. J lost 2 bases, V lost 4 bases, and 6 bases had no gene match. The germline CDR1 and CDR2 sequences are SGHVS and FNYEAQ. V and J are TRBV7-6 and TRBJ2-1; 9 nucleotides agree with TRBD1. Material for sequencing was naive CD8+ T cells sorted from blood. This TCR came from a man aged 25-40 years in good health. CDR3 loop: CASSWTGDSTYNEQFF. CDR3 DNA: TGTGCCAGCAGCTGGACAGGGGATTCGACCTACAATGAGCAGTTCTTC.